A selection of T cell receptor beta chains follows, all from one sample in a study of blood T cell repertoires in COVID-19. Sequencing was performed with immunoSEQ multiplex PCR; in TCRdb, only in-frame clones are kept and a portion is missing. The repertoire holds 260,000 or so clones, with around 80% as singletons. Sequencing used peripheral blood. All receptors come from a man aged 80 or over with acute or convalescent COVID-19. Both conserved end residues are part of each CDR3. The D gene is left open where the match is weak. Expanded clones are given a class, and other clones once, few, many or no size at all.

v_gene	j_gene	abundance	d_gene	CDR3aa	CDR3nt
TRBV6-4	TRBJ2-2	NA	TRBD2	CASSVTSGTGELFF	TGTGCCAGCAGTGTTACTAGCGGCACCGGGGAGCTGTTTTTT
TRBV11-2	TRBJ2-3	NA	TRBD2	CASSLGTSGSADTQYF	TGTGCCAGCAGCTTAGGGACTAGCGGGAGCGCAGATACGCAGTATTTT
TRBV11-3	TRBJ2-2	few	TRBD1	CASSFGDRNTGELFF	TGTGCCAGCAGCTTTGGGGACAGAAACACCGGGGAGCTGTTTTTT
TRBV5-1	TRBJ2-5	NA	TRBD1	CASSPGQGAQVQYF	TGCGCCAGCAGCCCGGGACAGGGGGCGCAGGTCCAGTACTTC
TRBV29-1	TRBJ2-7	NA	TRBD1	CSVDSQGANEQYF	TGCAGCGTTGATAGTCAGGGGGCCAACGAGCAGTACTTC
TRBV6-6	TRBJ2-7	NA	TRBD2	CASSYTGGPYEQYF	TGTGCCAGCAGTTACACGGGAGGGCCCTACGAGCAGTACTTC
TRBV30	TRBJ2-5	NA	TRBD1	CAWSVDRGRQETQYF	TGTGCCTGGAGTGTGGACAGGGGGCGTCAAGAGACCCAGTACTTC
TRBV30	TRBJ1-1	NA	NA	CAWSTGLGNTEAFF	TGTGCCTGGAGCACAGGGTTGGGGAACACTGAAGCTTTCTTT
TRBV21-1	TRBJ1-4	NA	NA	CASSSRQGLWEKLFF	TGTGCCAGCAGCAGCCGACAGGGGTTATGGGAAAAACTGTTTTTT
TRBV6-5	TRBJ2-7	NA	TRBD1	CASSSPGQTYEQYF	TGTGCCAGCAGTTCTCCGGGACAGACCTACGAGCAGTACTTC
TRBV5-4	TRBJ2-7	NA	TRBD2	CASSASGSSYEQYF	TGTGCCAGCAGCGCGAGCGGGAGCTCCTACGAGCAGTACTTC
TRBV6-5	TRBJ2-7	NA	NA	CASSQLGISYEQYF	TGTGCCAGCAGCCAGCTAGGAATCAGCTACGAGCAGTACTTC
TRBV13	TRBJ2-5	NA	NA	CASRPIGGKLQETQYF	TGTGCCAGCAGACCAATCGGGGGAAAATTGCAAGAGACCCAGTACTTC
TRBV7-2	TRBJ1-5	NA	NA	CASSALAREGNQPQHF	TGTGCCAGCAGCGCGCTGGCCAGGGAAGGAAATCAGCCCCAGCATTTT
TRBV5-3	TRBJ1-3	NA	NA	CARNPGDSGNTIYF	TGTGCCAGAAACCCAGGGGATTCTGGAAACACCATATATTTT
TRBV3-1/TRBV3-2	TRBJ1-4	once	NA	CASSHGPHGGGEKLFF	TGTGCCAGCAGCCATGGACCCCATGGGGGCGGTGAAAAACTGTTTTTT
TRBV18	TRBJ2-7	NA	TRBD2	CASSLYGGGSMGEQYF	TGTGCCAGCTCCCTTTATGGGGGGGGATCGATGGGAGAGCAGTACTTC
TRBV6-1	TRBJ2-2	once	TRBD2	CASSEYGGGTGELFF	TGTGCCAGCAGTGAATACGGGGGGGGAACCGGGGAGCTGTTTTTT